This T cell receptor beta chain was profiled in a study of OX40 agonist ivuxolimab in advanced cancers. This CDR3 is 15 amino acids long. In germline, CDR1 is MDHEN, CDR2 SYDVKM. V gave up 6 bases and J gave up 7 bases, with 18 bases separating them. Sequenced by immunoSEQ multiplex PCR; TCRdb stores in-frame clones only, minus some. The sample contains approximately 91,000 clones, roughly 89% of which appear only once. Whole-study results and caveats: Expanded clones tended on average to be more numerous among CD8+ T cells than CD4+.

For this clone: As yet, its antigen is unknown.

The input for sequencing was CD4+ or CD8+ T cells sorted from blood, taken in a trial of the OX40 agonist ivuxolimab. The receptor comes from an adult with an advanced solid tumor such as melanoma, head and neck, liver or kidney cancer. The rearrangement joins TRBV28 to TRBJ1-4; D remains ambiguous. The CDR3 spells CASSPAPLPLEKLFF. As DNA, the CDR3 is TGTGCCAGCAGCCCCGCCCCGCTACCGCTTGAAAAACTGTTTTTT.